A single sample gave rise to the 18 T cell receptor beta chains below, sequenced in a study of early T cells in non-severe SARS-CoV-2 infection. TCRdb re-derived calls from the 5' RACE reads in MiXCR, one entry per CDR3 protein. This sample has 90,000 to 120,000 distinct CDR3 sequences, with 9% to 13% found just once. Material for sequencing was whole blood. These receptors all stem from an adult who was a healthcare worker with PCR-confirmed SARS-CoV-2 infection or an uninfected control (not recorded which).

This clonotype was recorded a few times. This chain links TRBV4-1 with TRBJ2-1; D tentatively fits TRBD1 or TRBD2 (6 bases each). This CDR3 is 16 amino acids long. The germline V and J ends were trimmed by 0 bases and 2 bases, with 11 bases remaining between them. Germline V lookup: CDR1 MGHRA, CDR2 YSYEKL. The CDR3 nucleotides are TGCGCCAGCAGCCAAGAGTTAGGGGGGCCCTACAATGAGCAGTTCTTC. Encoded protein: CASSQELGGPYNEQFF.

This clonotype was picked up a small number of times. For the CDR3, the DNA is TGCAGTGCTAGTACGGCGGATGAGCAGTTCTTC. It translates to CSASTADEQFF. The V gene is TRBV20-1, the J gene TRBJ2-1; D not resolved. The CDR3 consists of 11 residues. Between the trimmed V and J ends, which lost 3 bases and 8 bases, there was a span of 8 bases. Germline V gene sequence: CDR1 DFQATT, CDR2 SNEGSKA (reference sequence).

J is TRBJ1-1 and V is TRBV30; D call uncertain. This CDR3 has 12 residues. V was clipped by 5 bases and J by 10 bases, with 17 bases between them. The germline V gene encodes CDR1 GTSNPN and CDR2 SVGIG (reference sequence). In DNA form, the CDR3 reads TGTGCCTGGGAGTATACGGGCGAAAGAGCTTTCTTT. Protein product: CAWEYTGERAFF.

This clonotype was recorded many times. The chain uses TRBV15 and TRBJ2-2; D not resolved. Per germline, CDR1 LNHNV and CDR2 YYDKDF (reference sequence). V lost 0 bases and J 6 bases, leaving 8 bases between the germline ends. This CDR3 has 14 amino acids. The CDR3 sequence is CATSRERLAGELFF. In DNA, the CDR3 is TGTGCCACCAGCAGAGAGAGGCTTGCCGGGGAGCTGTTTTTT.

The gene calls are TRBV10-3 and TRBJ1-5, with D possibly being TRBD1 (5 bases). The V end lost 3 bases, the J end lost 5 bases, and 11 bases lay between the germline ends. Germline V gene sequence: CDR1 ENHRY, CDR2 SYGVKD. The CDR3 is made up of 14 amino acids. The CDR3 bases are TGTGCCATCAGTGACGCAGGAGGGGATCAGCCCCAGCATTTT. Protein sequence: CAISDAGGDQPQHF.

V is TRBV7-9 and J is TRBJ2-3; 10 bases align to TRBD2. Germline CDR1 SEHNR, CDR2 FQNEAQ (reference sequence). The CDR3 extends over 15 amino acids. After removal of 5 bases from V and 2 bases from J, the junction contained 4 bases not matched to a gene. CDR3 sequence reads: CASSRGLADTDTQYF. DNA for the CDR3: TGTGCCAGCAGCCGTGGACTAGCGGACACAGATACGCAGTATTTT.

This clonotype was seen more than once but under ten times. J is TRBJ2-1 and V is TRBV29-1, with TRBD2 identical over 7 bases. The CDR3 is 12 amino acids. Trimming took 6 bases from V and 6 from J; bases not matched to a gene: 5. Germline V gene sequence: CDR1 SQVTM, CDR2 ANQGSEA. The CDR3 DNA reads as TGCAGCGTCGGCGGGGGTGGCAATGAGCAGTTCTTC. This encodes CSVGGGGNEQFF.

A few counts support this clonotype. The rearrangement links TRBV5-1 to TRBJ1-1; 7 bases agree with TRBD1. V shed 4 bases and J 4 bases; nucleotides not matched to a gene: 4. Germline V lookup: CDR1 SGHRS, CDR2 YFSETQ. CDR3 length: 13 residues. CDR3 residues: CASSQTGFTEAFF. DNA of the CDR3: TGCGCCAGCAGCCAGACAGGGTTCACTGAAGCTTTCTTT.

V and J are TRBV3-1 and TRBJ1-5; no reliable D call. This CDR3 comprises 17 residues. Between the trimmed V and J ends, which lost 0 bases and 3 bases, there was a span of 15 bases. The germline gives CDR1 LGHDT, CDR2 YNNKEL (reference sequence). This CDR3 is CASSQDGPGRVNQPQHF. The CDR3, as DNA: TGTGCCAGCAGCCAAGATGGGCCAGGTAGGGTCAATCAGCCCCAGCATTTT. The whole variable domain, filled in from reference TRBV3-1 and TRBJ1-5, reads DTAVSQTPKYLVTQMGNDKSIKCEQNLGHDTMYWYKQDSKKFLKIMFSYNNKELIINETVPNRFSPKSPDKAHLNLHINSLELGDSAVYFCASSQDGPGRVNQPQHFGDGTRLSIL.

This clonotype came up a few times. The chain couples TRBV20-1 to TRBJ1-3; D gene ambiguous. CDR3 length: 14 amino acids. V lost 3 bases and J lost 0, with 9 bases in between. Germline-derived CDR1 and CDR2 are DFQATT and SNEGSKA (reference sequence). CDR3: CSARLGASGNTIYF. The CDR3 DNA follows: TGCAGTGCTAGGTTGGGCGCCTCTGGAAACACCATATATTTT.

The V gene is TRBV25-1, the J gene TRBJ2-1, with 8 nucleotides matching TRBD1. The CDR3 covers 15 residues. Germline CDR1 is MGHDK and CDR2 is SYGVNS. Trimming cost V 1 base and J 7 bases; bases outside gene matches: 6. The CDR3 sequence: CASSESGGRINEQFF. CDR3 DNA: TGTGCCAGCAGTGAATCAGGGGGCCGCATAAATGAGCAGTTCTTC.

Many counts were recorded for this clonotype. The chain joins TRBV12-3 or TRBV12-4 to TRBJ2-7; 12 bases are a match to TRBD1. The junction had 5 bases not matched to a gene; V was cut back by 8 bases and J by 3 bases. The CDR3 has 14 amino acids. The CDR3 loop is CASPRDRGHYEQYF. CDR3 nucleotides: TGTGCCAGCCCCCGGGACAGGGGGCACTACGAGCAGTACTTC.

This clonotype came up many times. The chain recombines TRBV24-1 with TRBJ2-1; 7 bases are a match to TRBD2. V lost 9 bases to trimming and J lost 10 bases; unmatched junction nucleotides: 17. CDR3 length equals 15 residues. CDR1 is KGHDR, CDR2 SFDVKD, per germline. CDR3 region: CATGGEAGKIKEQFF. CDR3 in DNA: TGTGCCACCGGGGGGGAAGCGGGAAAGATTAAGGAGCAGTTCTTC.

The V and J genes are TRBV7-2 and TRBJ2-1, with 10 positions matching TRBD2. The germline V gene has CDR1 SGHTA and CDR2 FQGNSA. The CDR3 spans 15 residues. V gave up 5 bases and J gave up 4 bases; unmatched junction bases: 5. Here the CDR3 reads CASSATSGKYNEQFF. CDR3 coding DNA: TGTGCCAGCAGCGCAACTAGCGGGAAGTACAATGAGCAGTTCTTC.

This chain's CDR3 is CASSIQGFLNTEAFF. In DNA form, the CDR3 reads TGTGCCAGCAGCATACAGGGATTCCTGAACACTGAAGCTTTCTTT. The chain recombines TRBV28 with TRBJ1-1, with TRBD1 as a possible D gene (6 bases). CDR3 length: 15 amino acids. Germline loops: CDR1 MDHEN, CDR2 SYDVKM. Trimming took off 6 bases at V and 0 bases at J, with 14 bases between the two ends.

This clonotype was counted ten times or more. The chain's CDR3 is CASSSGTVTDTQYF. The CDR3 coding sequence is TGTGCCAGCAGTTCCGGGACCGTCACAGATACGCAGTATTTT. The rearrangement links TRBV12-3 or TRBV12-4 to TRBJ2-3, with D perhaps TRBD1 or TRBD2 (5 bases each). Deletions cut 4 bases from V and 2 bases from J, with 10 bases between. This CDR3 has 14 amino acids.

Remarks on this clonotype: A much bigger clone sits one base away, suggesting this may be a read error. The chain uses TRBV29-1 and TRBJ2-1, with 12 bases aligning to TRBD2. The trim removed 0 bases at V and 0 bases at J, leaving 3 bases unmatched. CDR1 is SQVTM, CDR2 ANQGSEA, per germline. There are 17 residues in the CDR3. CDR3 DNA: TGCAGCGTTGAAGAGGGACTAGCGGGCCCCTCCTACAATGAGCAGTTCTTC. Translated, it gives CSVEEGLAGPSYNEQFF.

The chain links TRBV28 to TRBJ2-1; 7 bases are a match to TRBD2. This CDR3 comprises 14 residues. The V segment lost 5 bases and the J segment 3 bases; nucleotides outside the gene matches: 4. Germline V gene data show CDR1 as MDHEN and CDR2 as SYDVKM. The CDR3, as DNA: TGTGCCAGCAGTCCAGGACTAGACTACAATGAGCAGTTCTTC. It encodes CASSPGLDYNEQFF.